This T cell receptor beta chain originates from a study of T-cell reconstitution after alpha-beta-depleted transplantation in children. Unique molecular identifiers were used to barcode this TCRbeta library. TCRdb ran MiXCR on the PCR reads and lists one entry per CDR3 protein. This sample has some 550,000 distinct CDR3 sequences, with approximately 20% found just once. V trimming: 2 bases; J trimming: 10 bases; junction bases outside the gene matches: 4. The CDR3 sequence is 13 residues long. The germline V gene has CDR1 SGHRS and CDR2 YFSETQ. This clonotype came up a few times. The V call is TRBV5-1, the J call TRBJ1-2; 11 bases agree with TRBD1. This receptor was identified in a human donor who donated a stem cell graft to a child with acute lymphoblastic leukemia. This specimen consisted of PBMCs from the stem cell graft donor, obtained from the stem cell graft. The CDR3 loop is CASSFGQGAYYTF. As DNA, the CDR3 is TGCGCCAGCAGCTTCGGACAGGGGGCTTACTACACCTTC.